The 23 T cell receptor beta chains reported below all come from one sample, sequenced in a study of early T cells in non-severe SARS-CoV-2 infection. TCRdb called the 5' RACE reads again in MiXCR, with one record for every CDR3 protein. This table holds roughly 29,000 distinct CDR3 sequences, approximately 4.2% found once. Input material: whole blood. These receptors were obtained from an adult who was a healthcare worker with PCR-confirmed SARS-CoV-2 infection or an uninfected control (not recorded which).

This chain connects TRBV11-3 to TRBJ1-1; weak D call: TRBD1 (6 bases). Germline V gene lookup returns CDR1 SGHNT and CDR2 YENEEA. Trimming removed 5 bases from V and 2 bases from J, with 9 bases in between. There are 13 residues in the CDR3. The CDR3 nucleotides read TGTGCCAGCAGCCAGGGGTACAACACTGAAGCTTTCTTT. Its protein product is CASSQGYNTEAFF.

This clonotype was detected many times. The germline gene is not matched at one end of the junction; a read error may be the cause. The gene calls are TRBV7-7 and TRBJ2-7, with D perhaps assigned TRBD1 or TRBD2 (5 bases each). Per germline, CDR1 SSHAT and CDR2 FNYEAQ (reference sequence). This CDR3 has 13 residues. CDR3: CASSRGEKSEQYF. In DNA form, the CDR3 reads TGTGCTAGCAGCCGAGGGGAAAAGAGCGAGCAGTACTTC.

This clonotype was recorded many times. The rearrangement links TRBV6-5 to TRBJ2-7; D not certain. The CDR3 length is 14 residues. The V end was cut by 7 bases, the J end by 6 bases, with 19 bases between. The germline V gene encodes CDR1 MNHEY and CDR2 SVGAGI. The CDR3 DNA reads TGTGCCAGCACTCCTAGGACGGAACCGGCCGAGCAGTACTTC. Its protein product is CASTPRTEPAEQYF.

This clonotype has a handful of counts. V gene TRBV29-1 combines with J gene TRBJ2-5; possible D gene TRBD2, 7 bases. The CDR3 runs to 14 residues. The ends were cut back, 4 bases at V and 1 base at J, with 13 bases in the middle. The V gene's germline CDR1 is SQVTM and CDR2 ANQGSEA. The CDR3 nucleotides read TGCAGCGTTGCCGCGGGGGCAGGCCAAGAGACCCAGTACTTC. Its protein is CSVAAGAGQETQYF.

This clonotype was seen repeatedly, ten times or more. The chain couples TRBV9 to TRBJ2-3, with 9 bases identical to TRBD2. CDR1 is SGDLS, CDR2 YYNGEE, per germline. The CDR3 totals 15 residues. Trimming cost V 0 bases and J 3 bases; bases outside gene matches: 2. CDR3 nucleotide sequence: TGTGCCAGCAGCGTAGCAAGCGGGAGGACAGATACGCAGTATTTT. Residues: CASSVASGRTDTQYF.

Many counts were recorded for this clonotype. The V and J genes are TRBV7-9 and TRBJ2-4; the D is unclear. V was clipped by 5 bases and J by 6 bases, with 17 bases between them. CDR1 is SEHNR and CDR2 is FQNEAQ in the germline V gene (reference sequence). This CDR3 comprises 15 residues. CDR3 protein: CASSPRGVAGNIQYF. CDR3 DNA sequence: TGTGCCAGCAGCCCTCGTGGGGTCGCTGGAAACATTCAGTACTTC.

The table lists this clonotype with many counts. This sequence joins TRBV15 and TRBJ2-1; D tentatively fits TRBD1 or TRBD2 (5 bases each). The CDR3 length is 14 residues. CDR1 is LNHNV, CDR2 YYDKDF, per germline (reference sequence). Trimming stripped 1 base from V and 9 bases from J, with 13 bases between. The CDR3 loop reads CATSRGGLAGEQFF. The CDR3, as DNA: TGTGCCACCAGCAGAGGGGGCCTAGCCGGTGAGCAGTTCTTC.

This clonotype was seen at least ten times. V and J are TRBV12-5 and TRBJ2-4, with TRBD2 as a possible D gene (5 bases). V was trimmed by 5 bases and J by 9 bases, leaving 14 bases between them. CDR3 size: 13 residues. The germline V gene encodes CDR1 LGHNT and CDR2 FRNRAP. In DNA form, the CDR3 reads TGTGCTAGTGGTCCCTCCGTCCGGGGCATTCAGTACTTC. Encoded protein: CASGPSVRGIQYF.

The CDR3 here is CASRKHGGGGYTF. The CDR3 region has the DNA TGTGCCAGCAGGAAACATGGGGGTGGAGGCTACACCTTC. The chain combines TRBV11-2 with TRBJ1-2, with a possible D match to TRBD1 (5 bases). V lost 6 bases and J 8 bases, leaving 16 bases between the germline ends. The germline CDR1 and CDR2 sequences are SGHAT and FQNNGV. CDR3 size: 13 residues.

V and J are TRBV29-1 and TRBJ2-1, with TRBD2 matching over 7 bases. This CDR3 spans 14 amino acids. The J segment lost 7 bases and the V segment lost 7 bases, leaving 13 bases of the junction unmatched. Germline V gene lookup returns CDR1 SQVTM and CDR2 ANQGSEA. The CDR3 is CSAILGGTRNEQFF. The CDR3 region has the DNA TGCAGCGCCATCCTGGGGGGGACTCGGAATGAGCAGTTCTTC.

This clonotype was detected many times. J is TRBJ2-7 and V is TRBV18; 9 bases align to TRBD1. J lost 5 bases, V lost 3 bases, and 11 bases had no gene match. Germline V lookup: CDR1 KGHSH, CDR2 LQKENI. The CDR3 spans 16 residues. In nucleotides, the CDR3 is TGTGCCAGCTCACCGAGGGGGACAGGGACTGGGAACGAGCAGTACTTC. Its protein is CASSPRGTGTGNEQYF. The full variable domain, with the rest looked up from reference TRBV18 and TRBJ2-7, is NAGVMQNPRHLVRRRGQEARLRCSPMKGHSHVYWYRQLPEEGLKFMVYLQKENIIDESGMPKERFSAEFPKEGPSILRIQQVVRGDSAAYFCASSPRGTGTGNEQYFGPGTRLTVT.

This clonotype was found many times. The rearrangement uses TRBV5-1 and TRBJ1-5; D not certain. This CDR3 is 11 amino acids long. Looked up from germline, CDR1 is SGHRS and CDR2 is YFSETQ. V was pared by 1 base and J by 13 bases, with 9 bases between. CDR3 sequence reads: CASSLFGLQHF. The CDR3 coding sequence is TGCGCCAGCAGCTTGTTTGGACTTCAGCATTTT.

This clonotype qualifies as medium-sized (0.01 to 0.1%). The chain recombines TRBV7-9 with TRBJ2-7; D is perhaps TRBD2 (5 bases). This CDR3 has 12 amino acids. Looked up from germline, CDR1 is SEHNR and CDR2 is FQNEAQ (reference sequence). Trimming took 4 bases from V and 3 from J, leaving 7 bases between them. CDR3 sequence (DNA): TGTGCCAGCAGCTCTGACTACTACGAGCAGTACTTC. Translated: CASSSDYYEQYF. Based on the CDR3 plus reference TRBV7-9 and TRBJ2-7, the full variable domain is DTGVSQNPRHKITKRGQNVTFRCDPISEHNRLYWYRQTLGQGPEFLTYFQNEAQLEKSRLLSDRFSAERPKGSFSTLEIQRTEQGDSAMYLCASSSDYYEQYFGPGTRLTVT.

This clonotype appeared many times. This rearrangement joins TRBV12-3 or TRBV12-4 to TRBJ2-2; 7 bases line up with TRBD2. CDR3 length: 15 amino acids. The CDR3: CAALAATASTGELFF. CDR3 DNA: TGTGCTGCCCTAGCGGCAACAGCGAGCACCGGGGAGCTGTTTTTT.

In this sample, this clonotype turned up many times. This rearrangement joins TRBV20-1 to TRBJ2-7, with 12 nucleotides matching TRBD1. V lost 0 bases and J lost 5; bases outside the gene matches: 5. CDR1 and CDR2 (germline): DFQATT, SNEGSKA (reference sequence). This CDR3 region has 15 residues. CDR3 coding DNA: TGCAGTGCTAGAGACCCCGGGACAGGGGGCAACGAGCAGTACTTC. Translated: CSARDPGTGGNEQYF.

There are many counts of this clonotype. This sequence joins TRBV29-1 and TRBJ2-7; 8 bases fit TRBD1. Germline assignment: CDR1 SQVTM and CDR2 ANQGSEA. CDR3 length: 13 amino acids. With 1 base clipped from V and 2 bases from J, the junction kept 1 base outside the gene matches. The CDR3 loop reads CSVEGRGPYEQYF. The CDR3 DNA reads TGCAGCGTTGAAGGCAGGGGGCCCTACGAGCAGTACTTC.

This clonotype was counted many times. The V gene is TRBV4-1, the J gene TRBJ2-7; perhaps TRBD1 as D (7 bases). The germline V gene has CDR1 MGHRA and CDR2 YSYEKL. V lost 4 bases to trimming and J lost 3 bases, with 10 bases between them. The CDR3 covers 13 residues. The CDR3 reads CASSPRDSYEQYF. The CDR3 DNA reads TGCGCCAGCAGCCCGCGGGACAGCTACGAGCAGTACTTC.

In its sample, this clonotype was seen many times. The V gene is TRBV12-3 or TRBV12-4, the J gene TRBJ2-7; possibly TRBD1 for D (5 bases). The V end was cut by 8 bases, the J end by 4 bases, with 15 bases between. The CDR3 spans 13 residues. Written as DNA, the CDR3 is TGTGCCAGCGCAGACAGTGCTGGATACGAGCAGTACTTC. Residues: CASADSAGYEQYF.

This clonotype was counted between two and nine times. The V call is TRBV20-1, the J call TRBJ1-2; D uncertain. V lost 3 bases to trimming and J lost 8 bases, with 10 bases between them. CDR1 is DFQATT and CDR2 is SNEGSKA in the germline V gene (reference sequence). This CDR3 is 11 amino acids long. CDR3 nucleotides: TGCAGTGCTAGCGACACGAGGGGCTACACCTTC. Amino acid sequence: CSASDTRGYTF.

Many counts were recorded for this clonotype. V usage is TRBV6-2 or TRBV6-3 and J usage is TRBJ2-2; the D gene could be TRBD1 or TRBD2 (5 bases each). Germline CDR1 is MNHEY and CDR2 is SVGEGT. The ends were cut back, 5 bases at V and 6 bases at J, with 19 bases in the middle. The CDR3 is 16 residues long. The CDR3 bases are TGTGCCAGCAGTCAACCAGGGAGCAGGGTTCCCGGGGAGCTGTTTTTT. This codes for CASSQPGSRVPGELFF.

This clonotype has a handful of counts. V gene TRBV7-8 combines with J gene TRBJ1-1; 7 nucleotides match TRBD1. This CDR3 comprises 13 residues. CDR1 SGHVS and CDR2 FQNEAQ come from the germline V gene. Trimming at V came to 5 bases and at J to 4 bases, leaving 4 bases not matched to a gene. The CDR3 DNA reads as TGTGCCAGCAGCGCGACAGGGTCCACTGAAGCTTTCTTT. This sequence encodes CASSATGSTEAFF.

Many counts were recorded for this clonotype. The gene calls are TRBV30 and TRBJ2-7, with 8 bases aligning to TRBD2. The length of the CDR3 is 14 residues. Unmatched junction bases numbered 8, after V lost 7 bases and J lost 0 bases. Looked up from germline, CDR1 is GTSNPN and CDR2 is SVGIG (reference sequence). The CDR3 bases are TGTGCCTCCCGGGGCAGCGGGAGCTCCTACGAGCAGTACTTC. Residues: CASRGSGSSYEQYF.

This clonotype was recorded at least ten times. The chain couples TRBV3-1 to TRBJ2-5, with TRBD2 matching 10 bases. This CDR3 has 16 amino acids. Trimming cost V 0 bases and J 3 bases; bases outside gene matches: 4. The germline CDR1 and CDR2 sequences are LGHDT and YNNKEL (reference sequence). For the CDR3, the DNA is TGTGCCAGCAGCCAAGACGTAGCGGGAGGAGAAGAGACCCAGTACTTC. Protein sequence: CASSQDVAGGEETQYF.